The 19 T cell receptor beta chains presented below share a single source sample, sequenced in a study of cytomegalovirus exposure and HLA in healthy donors (dated by TCRdb to about 2017). Library method: the immunoSEQ multiplex PCR assay. For the multiplex PCR, a mixture combining 60 forward primers for TCR Vbeta segments and 13 reverse primers for TCR Jbeta segments was used. TCRdb obtained this table from immuneACCESS and retained in-frame rearrangements with V and J assigned. These tables miss some clones; where compared with another copy, unresolved V genes account for less than half of the shortfall, and the remainder is unexplained. Recorded for this sample are some 50,000 clones; around three quarters of them occurred a single time. About 20% of the sample is held by the ten biggest clonotypes. The material sequenced was PBMCs. The receptors shown here come from a woman aged 45-59 years in good health and CMV-seropositive.

This chain joins TRBV28 and TRBJ2-7, with D uncertain. Germline V gene sequence: CDR1 MDHEN, CDR2 SYDVKM. The CDR3 contains 13 residues. V dropped 6 bases and J dropped 2 bases, with 11 bases sitting between them. The CDR3 region is CASSSPAAYEQYF. The CDR3, as DNA: TGTGCCAGCAGCTCCCCCGCGGCCTACGAGCAGTACTTC.

The gene calls are TRBV9 and TRBJ2-3; no reliable D call. Trimming stripped 7 bases from V and 4 bases from J, with 13 bases between. The CDR3 extends over 13 amino acids. Germline V gene data show CDR1 as SGDLS and CDR2 as YYNGEE. The DNA for the CDR3 is TGTGCCAGCGGGCTCCGGAACCCAGATACGCAGTATTTT. Translating gives CASGLRNPDTQYF. The variable domain in full, with the rest retrieved from reference TRBV9 and TRBJ2-3, is DSGVTQTPKHLITATGQRVTLRCSPRSGDLSVYWYQQSLDQGLQFLIQYYNGEERAKGNILERFSAQQFPDLHSELNLSSLELGDSALYFCASGLRNPDTQYFGPGTRLTVL.

The CDR3 coding sequence is TGCGCCAGCAGCGTTCAGGGTAGCTCAGATACGCAGTATTTT. This translates into CASSVQGSSDTQYF. The genes are TRBV5-1 and TRBJ2-3; weak D call: TRBD1 (5 bases). CDR3 size: 14 residues. V shed 4 bases and J shed 4 bases, with 13 bases lying between them. The germline CDR1 and CDR2 sequences are SGHRS and YFSETQ.

The chain has TRBV5-1 and TRBJ2-5; TRBD2 aligns across 9 bases. V shed 0 bases and J 5 bases; nucleotides not matched to a gene: 5. The V gene's germline CDR1 is SGHRS and CDR2 YFSETQ. This CDR3 spans 15 amino acids. CDR3 nucleotide sequence: TGCGCCAGCAGCTTGGCCGGACTAGCGAGGGAGACCCAGTACTTC. This gives the protein CASSLAGLARETQYF.

This sequence joins TRBV5-4 and TRBJ1-4; the match to TRBD1 covers 8 bases. There are 16 residues in the CDR3. Germline-derived CDR1 and CDR2 are SGHNT and YYREEE (reference sequence). After removal of 1 base from V and 0 bases from J, the junction contained 2 bases not matched to a gene. In DNA form, the CDR3 reads TGTGCCAGCAGCTTGCGGACAGGGACAACTAATGAAAAACTGTTTTTT. Amino acid sequence: CASSLRTGTTNEKLFF.

The genes are TRBV4-3 and TRBJ2-7, with D possibly matching TRBD1 (6 bases). The CDR3 is 18 residues long. Trimming left V 0 bases short and J 0 bases short, with 18 bases between. CDR1 and CDR2 (germline): LGHNA, YSLEER. This CDR3 is CASSQDRVNRVSSYEQYF. In DNA form, the CDR3 reads TGCGCCAGCAGCCAAGATCGGGTTAACAGGGTAAGCTCCTACGAGCAGTACTTC.

The chain recombines TRBV5-1 with TRBJ2-5, with D maybe TRBD1 (6 bases). The V and J ends lost 4 bases and 2 bases respectively, with 12 bases between them. Looked up from germline, CDR1 is SGHRS and CDR2 is YFSETQ. The CDR3 sequence is 14 residues long. The CDR3 is CASSPGQNQETQYF. As DNA, the CDR3 is TGCGCCAGCAGCCCCGGACAGAATCAAGAGACCCAGTACTTC. The complete variable domain, with remaining parts taken from reference TRBV5-1 and TRBJ2-5, reads KAGVTQTPRYLIKTRGQQVTLSCSPISGHRSVSWYQQTPGQGLQFLFEYFSETQRNKGNFPGRFSGRQFSNSRSEMNVSTLELGDSALYLCASSPGQNQETQYFGPGTRLLVL.

The chain is built from TRBV7-2 and TRBJ1-2; 7 positions match TRBD1. The length of the CDR3 is 16 residues. CDR1 and CDR2 (germline): SGHTA, FQGNSA. J was trimmed by 1 base and V by 1 base; bases with no gene match: 6. CDR3 amino acids: CASSLVLGQFNYGYTF. The CDR3 nucleotides are TGTGCCAGCAGCTTAGTATTGGGACAGTTTAACTATGGCTACACCTTC.

This chain joins TRBV28 and TRBJ1-5; 9 bases line up with TRBD1. The CDR3 covers 17 residues. Losses at the gene ends were 1 base for V and 7 bases for J; bases not matched to a gene: 11. The germline V gene has CDR1 MDHEN and CDR2 SYDVKM. The CDR3 DNA is TGTGCCAGCAGTTTATATAGGGGACAGGGAGGAGGCCAGCCCCAGCATTTT. Amino acid sequence: CASSLYRGQGGGQPQHF.

The rearrangement links TRBV19 to TRBJ1-2; weak D call: TRBD1 (6 bases). Trimming took 4 bases from V and 3 from J, leaving 18 bases between them. This CDR3 has 16 amino acids. Germline lookup yields CDR1 LNHDA and CDR2 SQIVND (reference sequence). CDR3 nucleotides: TGTGCCAGTAGTACCAATACAGGGAACGGGTACTATGGCTACACCTTC. Translation: CASSTNTGNGYYGYTF.

In DNA, the CDR3 is TGTGCCAGCAGCTCGACAGGTTTCATGAACACTGAAGCTTTCTTT. Its translation: CASSSTGFMNTEAFF. This chain uses TRBV7-3 with TRBJ1-1; D is possibly TRBD1 (6 bases). The germline V and J ends were trimmed by 4 bases and 0 bases, with 12 bases remaining between them. The CDR3 is made up of 15 amino acids. The V gene's germline CDR1 is SGHTA and CDR2 FQGTGA.

The gene calls are TRBV19 and TRBJ1-5; 9 bases map to TRBD1. Trimming at V came to 5 bases and at J to 4 bases, leaving 6 bases not matched to a gene. The V gene's germline CDR1 is LNHDA and CDR2 SQIVND (reference sequence). The CDR3 contains 15 residues. In nucleotides, the CDR3 is TGTGCCAGTAGTGGCGGACAGGGGACTAATCAGCCCCAGCATTTT. Protein product: CASSGGQGTNQPQHF.

The chain couples TRBV2 to TRBJ1-5; 7 nucleotides line up with TRBD1. This CDR3 spans 16 amino acids. The germline CDR1 and CDR2 sequences are SNHLY and FYNNEI. The junction had 11 bases not matched to a gene; V was cut back by 6 bases and J by 3 bases. In DNA form, the CDR3 reads TGTGCCAGCAGGGGGGACAGCCGTGTTCCCAATCAGCCCCAGCATTTT. It specifies CASRGDSRVPNQPQHF.

The V call is TRBV7-2, the J call TRBJ2-5; 9 bases are a match to TRBD2. Germline CDR1 SGHTA, CDR2 FQGNSA. V lost 1 base to trimming and J lost 13 bases; unmatched junction nucleotides: 10. The CDR3 totals 14 residues. CDR3 in DNA: TGTGCCAGCAGCTTAGGGTTAGCGGGGGACACACCGTACTTC. Translated, it gives CASSLGLAGDTPYF.

This sequence joins TRBV14 and TRBJ1-5; 7 bases agree with TRBD1. The J segment lost 2 bases and the V segment lost 6 bases, leaving 7 bases of the junction unmatched. The CDR3 length is 15 residues. CDR1 is SGHDN and CDR2 is FVKESK in the germline V gene. The CDR3 DNA reads TGTGCCAGCAGTCTGACAGGGAACGGCAATCAGCCCCAGCATTTT. Translating gives CASSLTGNGNQPQHF. Full variable domain (outside the CDR3, taken from reference TRBV14 and TRBJ1-5): EAGVTQFPSHSVIEKGQTVTLRCDPISGHDNLYWYRRVMGKEIKFLLHFVKESKQDESGMPNNRFLAERTGGTYSTLKVQPAELEDSGVYFCASSLTGNGNQPQHFGDGTRLSIL.

This clone came up a few times. CDR3 sequence reads: CASREVGGGELFF. For the CDR3, the DNA is TGTGCCAGCAGGGAGGTAGGGGGCGGGGAGCTGTTTTTT. The chain combines TRBV4-2 with TRBJ2-2, with D possibly TRBD1 on 6 matching bases. V was pared by 6 bases and J by 7 bases, with 12 bases between. This CDR3 spans 13 amino acids. Germline CDR1 LGHNA, CDR2 YNFKEQ.

J is TRBJ1-3 and V is TRBV18, with D possibly TRBD1 on 6 matching bases. The CDR3 has 15 amino acids. Germline values: CDR1 KGHSH, CDR2 LQKENI. V was clipped by 4 bases and J by 0 bases, with 10 bases between them. Here the CDR3 reads CASSRSGVSGNTIYF. The CDR3 DNA is TGTGCCAGCTCACGATCAGGGGTCTCTGGAAACACCATATATTTT.

The rearrangement joins TRBV11-3 to TRBJ2-2; 7 nucleotides line up with TRBD1. This CDR3 comprises 14 residues. Germline V gene lookup returns CDR1 SGHNT and CDR2 YENEEA. With 4 bases clipped from V and 5 bases from J, the junction kept 4 bases outside the gene matches. CDR3 nucleotides: TGTGCCAGCAGCTCTAGGACAGGTACCGGGGAGCTGTTTTTT. Translation: CASSSRTGTGELFF.

This chain connects TRBV9 to TRBJ1-2; 9 nucleotides agree with TRBD1. J lost 2 bases, V lost 4 bases, and 3 bases had no gene match. Germline V gives CDR1 SGDLS, CDR2 YYNGEE. The CDR3 length is 14 residues. The CDR3 loop reads CASSPGQGNYGYTF. The CDR3 DNA reads TGTGCCAGCAGCCCAGGACAGGGGAACTATGGCTACACCTTC.